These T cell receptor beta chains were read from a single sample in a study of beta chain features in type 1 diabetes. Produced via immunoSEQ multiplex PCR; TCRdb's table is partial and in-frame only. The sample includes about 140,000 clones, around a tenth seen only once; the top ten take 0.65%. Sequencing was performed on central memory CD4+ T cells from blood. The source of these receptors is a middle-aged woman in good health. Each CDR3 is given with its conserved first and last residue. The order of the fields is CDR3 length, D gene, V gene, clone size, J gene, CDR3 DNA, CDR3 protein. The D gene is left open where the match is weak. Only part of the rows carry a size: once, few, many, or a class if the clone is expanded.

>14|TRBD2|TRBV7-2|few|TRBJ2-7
TGTGCCAGCAGCTCACAGGGACTAGCTTACGAGCAGTACTTC
CASSSQGLAYEQYF
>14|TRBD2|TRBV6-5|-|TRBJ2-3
TGTGCCAGCAGTTTCAGCGGGAGGTCAGATACGCAGTATTTT
CASSFSGRSDTQYF
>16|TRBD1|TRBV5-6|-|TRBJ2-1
TGTGCCAGCAGCTTGGAAGTCGGGACAGGGTTCAATGAGCAGTTCTTC
CASSLEVGTGFNEQFF
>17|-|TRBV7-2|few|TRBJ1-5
TGTGCCAGCAGCCGTTCAGGAACAGGGACCAACAATCAGCCCCAGCATTTT
CASSRSGTGTNNQPQHF
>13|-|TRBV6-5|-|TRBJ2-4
TGTGCCAGCGCGGGCGGGGCCAAAAACATTCAGTACTTC
CASAGGAKNIQYF
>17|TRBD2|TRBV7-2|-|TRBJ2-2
TGTGCCAGCAGCTTCACTAGCGGGGGGGCGAACACCGGGGAGCTGTTTTTT
CASSFTSGGANTGELFF
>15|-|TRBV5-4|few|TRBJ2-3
TGTGCCAGCAGCAAGACACAGGGCGAAGCAGATACGCAGTATTTT
CASSKTQGEADTQYF
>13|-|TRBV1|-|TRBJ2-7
TGCACCAGCGCCAGGCAGATCTCCTACGAGCAGTACTTC
CTSARQISYEQYF
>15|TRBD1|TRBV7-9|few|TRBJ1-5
TGTGCCAGCAGCTTAGAGGGACAGGGCAATCAGCCCCAGCATTTT
CASSLEGQGNQPQHF
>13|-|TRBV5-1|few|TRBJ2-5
TGCGCCAGCAGCTTGTACTTCCAAGAGACCCAGTACTTC
CASSLYFQETQYF
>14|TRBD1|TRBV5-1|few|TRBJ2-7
TGCGCCAGCAGTCCGGGACAGGGCCTTGGCGAGCAGTACTTC
CASSPGQGLGEQYF
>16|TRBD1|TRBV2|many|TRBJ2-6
TGTGCCAGCAGGAAGACAGGGGGCTATGGGGCCAACGTCCTGACTTTC
CASRKTGGYGANVLTF
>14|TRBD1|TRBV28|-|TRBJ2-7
TGTGCCAGCACCCCCGGGACAGGCACTTTGGAGCAGTACTTC
CASTPGTGTLEQYF
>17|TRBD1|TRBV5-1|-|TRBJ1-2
TGCGCCAGCAGCTCGACTATTACTAAGACAGGGGCTACTTTGTACACCTTC
CASSSTITKTGATLYTF
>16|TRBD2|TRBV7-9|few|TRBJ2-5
TGTGCCAGCAGCTTAGACGTTAGCGGGGGGCCAGAGACCCAGTACTTC
CASSLDVSGGPETQYF
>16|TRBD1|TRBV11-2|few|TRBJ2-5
TGTGCCAGCAGCTCATTCGGGACAGGGGGTAAAGAGACCCAGTACTTC
CASSSFGTGGKETQYF
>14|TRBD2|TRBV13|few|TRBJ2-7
TGTGCCAGCAGCTTGGGGACTAACTCCTACGAGCAGTACTTC
CASSLGTNSYEQYF
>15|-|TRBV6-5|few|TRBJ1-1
TGTGCCAGCAACTATGGAAAGGTCCCGGGGGCTGAAGCTTTCTTT
CASNYGKVPGAEAFF
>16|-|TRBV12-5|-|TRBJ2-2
TGTGCTAGTGGTTTATACGGGTGGGCGAACACCGGGGAGCTGTTTTTT
CASGLYGWANTGELFF
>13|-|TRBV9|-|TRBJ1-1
TGTGCCAGCAGCGTAGGGACAAACACTGAAGCTTTCTTT
CASSVGTNTEAFF
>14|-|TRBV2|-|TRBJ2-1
TGTGCCAGCAGTGAAGCGGGGGCCCCCAATGAGCAGTTCTTC
CASSEAGAPNEQFF
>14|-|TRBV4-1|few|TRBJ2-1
TGCGCCAGCAGCCAAGTTATCTGGGCGGGTGAGCAGTTCTTC
CASSQVIWAGEQFF
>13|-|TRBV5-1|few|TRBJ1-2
TGCGCCAGCAGCGTCGGACAGAACTATGGCTACACCTTC
CASSVGQNYGYTF
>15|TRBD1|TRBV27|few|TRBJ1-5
TGTGCCAGCAGTATTGGGACAGTGGGCAATCAGCCCCAGCATTTT
CASSIGTVGNQPQHF
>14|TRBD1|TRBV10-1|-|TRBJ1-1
TGCGCCAGCAGTGAGTCAGGGGGCTTCACTGAAGCTTTCTTT
CASSESGGFTEAFF
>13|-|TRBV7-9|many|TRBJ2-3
TGTGCCAGCAGTCAGGCAGGCACGGATACGCAGTATTTT
CASSQAGTDTQYF